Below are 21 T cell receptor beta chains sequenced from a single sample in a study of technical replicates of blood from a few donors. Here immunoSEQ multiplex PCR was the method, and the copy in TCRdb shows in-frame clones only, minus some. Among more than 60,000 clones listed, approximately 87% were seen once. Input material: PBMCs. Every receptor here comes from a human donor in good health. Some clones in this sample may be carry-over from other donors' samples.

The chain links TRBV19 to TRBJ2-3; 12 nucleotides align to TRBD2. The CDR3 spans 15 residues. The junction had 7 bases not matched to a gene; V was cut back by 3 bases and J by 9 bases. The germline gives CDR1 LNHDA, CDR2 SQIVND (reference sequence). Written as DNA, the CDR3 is TGTGCCAGTAGTATGCTAGCGGGGGGGATCCAAACGCAGTATTTT. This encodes CASSMLAGGIQTQYF.

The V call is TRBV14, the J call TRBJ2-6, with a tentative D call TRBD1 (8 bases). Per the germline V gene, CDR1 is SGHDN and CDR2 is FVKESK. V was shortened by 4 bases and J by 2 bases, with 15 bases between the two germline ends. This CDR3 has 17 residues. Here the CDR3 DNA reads TGTGCCAGCAGCCTTAGGACAGGGAGGGCTGGGGCCAACGTCCTGACTTTC. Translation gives CASSLRTGRAGANVLTF.

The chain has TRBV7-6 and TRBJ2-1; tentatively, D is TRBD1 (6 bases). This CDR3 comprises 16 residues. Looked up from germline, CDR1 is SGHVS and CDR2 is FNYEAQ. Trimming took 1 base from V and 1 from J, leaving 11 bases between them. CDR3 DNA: TGTGCCAGCAGCTTAGTTGGGGGCGGTTCCTACAATGAGCAGTTCTTC. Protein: CASSLVGGGSYNEQFF.

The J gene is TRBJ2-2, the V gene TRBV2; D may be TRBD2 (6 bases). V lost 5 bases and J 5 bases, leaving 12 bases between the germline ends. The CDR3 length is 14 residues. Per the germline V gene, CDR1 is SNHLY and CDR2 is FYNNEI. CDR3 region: CASSRLVGTGELFF. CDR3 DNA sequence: TGTGCCAGCAGTCGACTAGTGGGGACCGGGGAGCTGTTTTTT.

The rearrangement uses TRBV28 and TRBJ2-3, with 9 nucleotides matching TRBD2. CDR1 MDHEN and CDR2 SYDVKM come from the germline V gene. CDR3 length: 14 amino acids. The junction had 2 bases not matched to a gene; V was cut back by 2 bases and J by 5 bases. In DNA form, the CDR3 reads TGTGCCAGCAGTTTAGAAGCGGGGGGAGATACGCAGTATTTT. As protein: CASSLEAGGDTQYF.

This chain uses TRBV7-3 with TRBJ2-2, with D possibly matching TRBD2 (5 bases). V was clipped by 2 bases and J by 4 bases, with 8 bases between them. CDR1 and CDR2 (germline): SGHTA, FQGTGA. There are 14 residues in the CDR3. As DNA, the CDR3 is TGTGCCAGCAGCTTAGGAGGAATCACCGGGGAGCTGTTTTTT. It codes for CASSLGGITGELFF.

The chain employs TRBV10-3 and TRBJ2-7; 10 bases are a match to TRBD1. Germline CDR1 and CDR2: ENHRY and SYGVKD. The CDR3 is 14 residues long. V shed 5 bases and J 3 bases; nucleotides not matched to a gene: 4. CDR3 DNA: TGTGCCATCAGTCCGGGACAGGGGAACTACGAGCAGTACTTC. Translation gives CAISPGQGNYEQYF.

The DNA of the CDR3 is TGTGCCAGCAGCTTGGCTCCGGGATCCGGGGAGCTGTTTTTT. This gives the protein CASSLAPGSGELFF. The chain carries TRBV5-8 and TRBJ2-2, with a possible D match to TRBD2 (5 bases). The CDR3 totals 14 residues. Between the trimmed V and J ends, which lost 0 bases and 6 bases, there was a span of 9 bases. CDR1 SGHTS and CDR2 YDEGEE come from the germline V gene.

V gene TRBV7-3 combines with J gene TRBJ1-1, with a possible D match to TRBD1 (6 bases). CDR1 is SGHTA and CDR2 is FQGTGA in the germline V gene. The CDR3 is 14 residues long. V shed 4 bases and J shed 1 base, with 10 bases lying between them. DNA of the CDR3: TGTGCCAGCAGCTCGCAGGGGAAGAACACTGAAGCTTTCTTT. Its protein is CASSSQGKNTEAFF.

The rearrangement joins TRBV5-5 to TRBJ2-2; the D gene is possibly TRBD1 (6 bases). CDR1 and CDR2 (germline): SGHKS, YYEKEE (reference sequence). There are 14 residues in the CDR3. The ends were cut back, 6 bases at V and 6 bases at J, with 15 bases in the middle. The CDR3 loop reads CASTEQTGPGELFF. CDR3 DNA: TGTGCCAGCACCGAACAAACAGGGCCCGGGGAGCTGTTTTTT.

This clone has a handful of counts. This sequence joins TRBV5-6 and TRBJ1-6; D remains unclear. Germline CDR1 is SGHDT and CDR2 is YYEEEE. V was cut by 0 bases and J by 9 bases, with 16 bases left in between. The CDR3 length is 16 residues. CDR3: CASSLAGQFRGSPLHF. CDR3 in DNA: TGTGCCAGCAGCTTGGCGGGTCAGTTTCGCGGTTCACCCCTCCACTTT.

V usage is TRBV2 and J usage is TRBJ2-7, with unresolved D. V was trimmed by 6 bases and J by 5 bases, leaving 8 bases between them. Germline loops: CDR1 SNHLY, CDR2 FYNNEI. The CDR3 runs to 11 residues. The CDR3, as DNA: TGTGCCAGCAGCCCGTGGCACGAGCAGTACTTC. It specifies CASSPWHEQYF. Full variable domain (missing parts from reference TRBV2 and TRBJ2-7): EPEVTQTPSHQVTQMGQEVILRCVPISNHLYFYWYRQILGQKVEFLVSFYNNEISEKSEIFDDQFSVERPDGSNFTLKIRSTKLEDSAMYFCASSPWHEQYFGPGTRLTVT.

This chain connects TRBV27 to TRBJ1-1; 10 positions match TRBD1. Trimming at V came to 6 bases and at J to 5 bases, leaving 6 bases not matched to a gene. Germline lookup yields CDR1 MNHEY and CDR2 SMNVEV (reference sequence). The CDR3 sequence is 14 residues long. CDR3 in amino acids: CASRSTGGNTEAFF. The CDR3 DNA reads TGTGCCAGCAGGTCGACAGGGGGCAATACTGAAGCTTTCTTT.

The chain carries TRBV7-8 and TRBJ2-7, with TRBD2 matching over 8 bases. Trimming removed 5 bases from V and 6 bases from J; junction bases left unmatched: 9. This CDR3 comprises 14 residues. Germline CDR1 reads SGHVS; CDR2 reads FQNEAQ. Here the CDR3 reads CASSAAGTSLEQYF. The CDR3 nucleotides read TGTGCCAGCAGCGCCGCCGGGACTAGTCTCGAGCAGTACTTC.

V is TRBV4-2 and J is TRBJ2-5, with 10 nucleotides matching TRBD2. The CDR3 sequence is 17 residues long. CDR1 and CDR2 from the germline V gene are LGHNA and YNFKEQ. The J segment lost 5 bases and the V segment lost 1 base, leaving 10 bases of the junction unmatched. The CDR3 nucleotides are TGTGCCAGCAGCCAAGCTACTAGCGGGACCGGGGGGGAGACCCAGTACTTC. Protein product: CASSQATSGTGGETQYF.

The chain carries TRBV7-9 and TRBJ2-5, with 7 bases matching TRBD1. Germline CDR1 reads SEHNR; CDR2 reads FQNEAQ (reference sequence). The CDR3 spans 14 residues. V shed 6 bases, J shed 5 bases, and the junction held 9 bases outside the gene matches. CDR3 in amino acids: CASRPWTGLETQYF. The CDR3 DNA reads TGTGCCAGCAGGCCATGGACAGGATTGGAGACCCAGTACTTC.

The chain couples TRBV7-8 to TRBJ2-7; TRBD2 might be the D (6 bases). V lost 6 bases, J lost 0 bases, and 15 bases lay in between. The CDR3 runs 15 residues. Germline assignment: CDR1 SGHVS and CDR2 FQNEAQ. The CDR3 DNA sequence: TGTGCCAGCAGTTCTAGGTGGGACTTCTCCTACGAGCAGTACTTC. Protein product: CASSSRWDFSYEQYF.

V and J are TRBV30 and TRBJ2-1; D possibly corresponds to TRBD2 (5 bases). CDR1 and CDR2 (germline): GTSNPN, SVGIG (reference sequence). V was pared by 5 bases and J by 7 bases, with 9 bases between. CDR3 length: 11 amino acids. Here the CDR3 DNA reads TGTGCCTGGGGACTTTTTAATGAGCAGTTCTTC. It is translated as CAWGLFNEQFF.

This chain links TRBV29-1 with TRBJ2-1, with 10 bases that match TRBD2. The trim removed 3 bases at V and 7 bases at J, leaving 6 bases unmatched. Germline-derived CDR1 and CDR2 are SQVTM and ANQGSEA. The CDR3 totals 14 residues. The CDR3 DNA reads TGCAGCGTTGACCGAGCGGGAGGGCCGAATGAGCAGTTCTTC. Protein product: CSVDRAGGPNEQFF.

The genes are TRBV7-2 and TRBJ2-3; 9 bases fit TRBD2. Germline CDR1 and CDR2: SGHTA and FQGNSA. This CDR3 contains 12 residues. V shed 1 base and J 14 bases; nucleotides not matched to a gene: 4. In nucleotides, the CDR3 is TGTGCCAGCAGCTTAGATGCGGGGGGGCCGTATTTT. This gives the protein CASSLDAGGPYF.

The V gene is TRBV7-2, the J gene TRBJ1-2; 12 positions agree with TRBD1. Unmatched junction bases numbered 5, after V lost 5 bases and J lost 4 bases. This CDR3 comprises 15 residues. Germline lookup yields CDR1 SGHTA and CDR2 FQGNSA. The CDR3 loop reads CASSLGQGASYGYTF. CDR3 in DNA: TGTGCCAGCAGCCTGGGACAGGGGGCCTCCTATGGCTACACCTTC.